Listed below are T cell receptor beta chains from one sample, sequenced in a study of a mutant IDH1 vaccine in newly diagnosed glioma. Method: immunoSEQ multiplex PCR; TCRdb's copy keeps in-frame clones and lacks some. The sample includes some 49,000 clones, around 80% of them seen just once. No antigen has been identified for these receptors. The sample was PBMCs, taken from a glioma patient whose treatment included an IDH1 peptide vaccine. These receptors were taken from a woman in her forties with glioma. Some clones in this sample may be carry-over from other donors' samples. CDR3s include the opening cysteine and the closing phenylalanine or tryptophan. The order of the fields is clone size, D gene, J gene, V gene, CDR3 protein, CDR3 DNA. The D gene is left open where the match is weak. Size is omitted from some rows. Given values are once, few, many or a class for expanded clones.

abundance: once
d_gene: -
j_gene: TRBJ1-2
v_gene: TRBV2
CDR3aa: CASSEAGTLYGYTF
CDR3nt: TGTGCCAGCAGTGAAGCCGGTACCCTCTATGGCTACACCTTC

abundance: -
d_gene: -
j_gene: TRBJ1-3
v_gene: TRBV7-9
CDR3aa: CASSLESWTAGNTIYF
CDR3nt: TGTGCCAGCAGCTTAGAGTCGTGGACAGCTGGAAACACCATATATTTT

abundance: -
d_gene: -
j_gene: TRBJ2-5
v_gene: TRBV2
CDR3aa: CASSPSGLQGETQYF
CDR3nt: TGTGCCAGCAGCCCATCTGGGCTCCAGGGGGAGACCCAGTACTTC

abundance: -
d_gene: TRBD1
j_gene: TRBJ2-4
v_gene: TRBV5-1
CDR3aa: CASSPGQGTGIQYF
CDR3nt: TGCGCCAGCAGCCCTGGACAGGGGACGGGTATTCAGTACTTC

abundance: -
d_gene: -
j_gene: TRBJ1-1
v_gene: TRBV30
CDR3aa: CACSPENTEAFF
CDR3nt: TGTGCCTGTTCTCCAGAGAACACTGAAGCTTTCTTT

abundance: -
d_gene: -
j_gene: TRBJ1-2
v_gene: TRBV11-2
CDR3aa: CASSSGSNYGYTF
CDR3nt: TGTGCCAGCAGCTCCGGAAGTAACTATGGCTACACCTTC

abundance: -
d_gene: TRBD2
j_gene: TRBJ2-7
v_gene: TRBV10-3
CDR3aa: CATSPGGGSYEQYF
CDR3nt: TGTGCCACCAGTCCCGGGGGGGGCAGTTACGAGCAGTACTTC

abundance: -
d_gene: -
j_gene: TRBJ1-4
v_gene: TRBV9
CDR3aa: CASRGVGEKLFF
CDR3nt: TGTGCCAGCAGGGGAGTAGGTGAAAAACTGTTTTTT

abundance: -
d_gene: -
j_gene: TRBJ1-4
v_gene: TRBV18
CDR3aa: CASSPRRDIHHELFF
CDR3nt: TGTGCCAGCTCACCAAGGCGGGACATCCATCACGAACTGTTTTTT

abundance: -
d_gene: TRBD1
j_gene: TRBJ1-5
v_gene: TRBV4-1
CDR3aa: CASSHPPGTGYQPQHF
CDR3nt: TGCGCCAGCAGCCATCCCCCGGGGACAGGCTATCAGCCCCAGCATTTT

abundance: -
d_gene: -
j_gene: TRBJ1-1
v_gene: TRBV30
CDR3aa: CAWSLDGRTEAFF
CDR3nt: TGTGCCTGGAGTCTAGACGGTCGCACTGAAGCTTTCTTT

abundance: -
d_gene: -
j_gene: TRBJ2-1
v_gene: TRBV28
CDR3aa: CASSFGRDGNEQFF
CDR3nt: TGTGCCAGCAGTTTTGGCCGGGACGGTAATGAGCAGTTCTTC

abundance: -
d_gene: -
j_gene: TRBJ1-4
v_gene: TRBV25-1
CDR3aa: CASRLGVEEKLFF
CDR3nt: TGTGCCAGCAGGTTAGGGGTTGAGGAAAAACTGTTTTTT

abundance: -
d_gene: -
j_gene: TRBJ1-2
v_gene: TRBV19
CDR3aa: CASRGDGYGYTF
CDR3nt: TGTGCCAGTAGAGGGGACGGCTATGGCTACACCTTC

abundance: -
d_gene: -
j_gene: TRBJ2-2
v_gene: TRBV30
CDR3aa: CAWSRAGELFF
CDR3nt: TGTGCCTGGAGCAGGGCCGGGGAGCTGTTTTTT

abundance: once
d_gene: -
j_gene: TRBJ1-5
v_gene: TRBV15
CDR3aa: CATETGSGNQPQHF
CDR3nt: TGTGCCACGGAGACAGGTTCGGGGAATCAGCCCCAGCATTTT

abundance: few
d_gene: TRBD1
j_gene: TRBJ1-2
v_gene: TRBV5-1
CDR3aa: CASTLDRANYGYTF
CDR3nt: TGCGCCAGCACCCTGGACAGGGCTAACTATGGCTACACCTTC

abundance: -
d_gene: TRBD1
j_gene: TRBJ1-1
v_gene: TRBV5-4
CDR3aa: CASSFRQGIFTEAFF
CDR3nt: TGTGCCAGCAGCTTCCGACAGGGGATCTTTACTGAAGCTTTCTTT

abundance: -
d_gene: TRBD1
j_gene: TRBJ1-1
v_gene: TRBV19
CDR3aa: CASNRGTLKAFF
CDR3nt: TGTGCCAGCAACAGGGGTACACTGAAGGCTTTCTTT

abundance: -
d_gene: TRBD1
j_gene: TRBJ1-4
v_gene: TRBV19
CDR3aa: CASRTGMANEKLFF
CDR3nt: TGTGCCAGTAGGACAGGGATGGCTAATGAAAAACTGTTTTTT

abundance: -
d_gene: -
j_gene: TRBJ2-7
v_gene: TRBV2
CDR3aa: CASIGRAAYEQYF
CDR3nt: TGTGCCAGCATCGGAAGGGCTGCCTACGAGCAGTACTTC

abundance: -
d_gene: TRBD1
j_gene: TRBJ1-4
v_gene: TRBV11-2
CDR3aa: CASSLGQGLTNEKLFF
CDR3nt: TGTGCCAGCAGCTTAGGACAGGGCCTCACTAATGAAAAACTGTTTTTT

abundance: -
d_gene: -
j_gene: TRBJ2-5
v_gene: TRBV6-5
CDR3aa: CASMPGPQETQYF
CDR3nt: TGTGCCAGCATGCCAGGGCCCCAAGAGACCCAGTACTTC

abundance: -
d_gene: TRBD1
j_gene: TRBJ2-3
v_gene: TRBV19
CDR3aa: CASSLTGGHTDTQYF
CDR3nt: TGTGCCAGTAGTCTAACAGGGGGGCACACAGATACGCAGTATTTT

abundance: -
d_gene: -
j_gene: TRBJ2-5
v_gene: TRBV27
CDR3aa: CASSNRGVETQYF
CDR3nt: TGTGCCAGCAGTAATAGAGGGGTAGAGACCCAGTACTTC

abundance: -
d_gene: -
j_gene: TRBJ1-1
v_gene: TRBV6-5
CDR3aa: CASRRGALGTEAFF
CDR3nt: TGTGCCAGCAGGAGGGGGGCGCTGGGCACTGAAGCTTTCTTT

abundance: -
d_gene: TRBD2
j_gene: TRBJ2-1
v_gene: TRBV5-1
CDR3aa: CASSQTSGAYSYNEQFF
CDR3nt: TGCGCCAGCAGCCAAACTAGCGGGGCTTACTCCTACAATGAGCAGTTCTTC

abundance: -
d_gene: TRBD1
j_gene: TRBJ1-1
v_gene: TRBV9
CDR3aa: CASSVAAGGLHTEAFF
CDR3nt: TGTGCCAGCAGCGTAGCTGCAGGGGGTCTCCACACTGAAGCTTTCTTT

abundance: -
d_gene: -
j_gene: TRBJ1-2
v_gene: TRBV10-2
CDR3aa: CASTTEDYGYTF
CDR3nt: TGCGCCAGCACGACAGAAGACTATGGCTACACCTTC

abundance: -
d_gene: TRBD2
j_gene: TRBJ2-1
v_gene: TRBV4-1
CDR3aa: CASSQDGTSGYNEQFF
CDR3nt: TGCGCCAGCAGCCAAGATGGGACTAGCGGGTACAATGAGCAGTTCTTC

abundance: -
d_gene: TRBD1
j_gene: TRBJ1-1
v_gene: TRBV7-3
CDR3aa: CASSKQGAGTEAFF
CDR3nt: TGTGCCAGCAGCAAACAGGGGGCGGGCACTGAAGCTTTCTTT

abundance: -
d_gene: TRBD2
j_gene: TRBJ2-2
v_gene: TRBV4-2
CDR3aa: CASSQETPGLAITGELFF
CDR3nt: TGTGCCAGCAGCCAAGAAACGCCGGGACTAGCGATAACCGGGGAGCTGTTTTTT

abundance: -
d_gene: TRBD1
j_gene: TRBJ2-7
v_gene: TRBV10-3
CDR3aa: CAISGGQRRSYEQYF
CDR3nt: TGTGCCATCAGTGGGGGACAGAGACGCTCCTACGAGCAGTACTTC

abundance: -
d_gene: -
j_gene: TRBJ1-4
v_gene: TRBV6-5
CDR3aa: CASSYSDRANEKLFF
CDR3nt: TGTGCCAGCAGTTACTCGGACCGTGCTAATGAAAAACTGTTTTTT

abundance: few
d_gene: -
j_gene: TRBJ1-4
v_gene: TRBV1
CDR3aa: CTSSQSRGNEKLFF
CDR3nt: TGCACCAGCAGCCAATCGAGAGGGAATGAAAAACTGTTTTTT

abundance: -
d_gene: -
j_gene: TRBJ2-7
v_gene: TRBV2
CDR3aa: CASQSSSYVQYF
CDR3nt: TGTGCCAGCCAAAGTAGTTCTTACGTGCAGTACTTC

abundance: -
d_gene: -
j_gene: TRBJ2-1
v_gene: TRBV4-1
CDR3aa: CASSRGPEGKYNEQFF
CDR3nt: TGCGCCAGCAGCCGTGGACCCGAAGGGAAGTACAATGAGCAGTTCTTC

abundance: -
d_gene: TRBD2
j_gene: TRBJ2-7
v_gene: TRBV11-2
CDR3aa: CASKPSGVAYEQYF
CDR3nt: TGTGCCAGCAAGCCTAGCGGGGTGGCCTACGAGCAGTACTTC

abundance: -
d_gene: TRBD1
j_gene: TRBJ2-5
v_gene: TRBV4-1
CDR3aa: CASSLGQGGAETQYF
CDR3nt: TGCGCCAGCAGCCTGGGACAGGGGGGCGCGGAGACCCAGTACTTC

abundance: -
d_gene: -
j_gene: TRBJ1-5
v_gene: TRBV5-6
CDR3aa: CASSPRTNQPQHF
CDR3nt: TGTGCCAGCAGCCCCCGGACCAATCAGCCCCAGCATTTT

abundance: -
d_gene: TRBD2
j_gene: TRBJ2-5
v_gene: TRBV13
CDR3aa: CASSLVASGGAQETQYF
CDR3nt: TGTGCCAGCAGCTTAGTTGCTAGCGGGGGGGCCCAAGAGACCCAGTACTTC

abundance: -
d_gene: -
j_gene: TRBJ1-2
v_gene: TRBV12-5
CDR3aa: CASGLGGDGYTF
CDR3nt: TGTGCTAGTGGTTTGGGGGGAGATGGCTACACCTTC

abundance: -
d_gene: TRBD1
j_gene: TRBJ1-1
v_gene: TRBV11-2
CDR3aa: CASSVDRVKNTEAFF
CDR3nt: TGTGCCAGCAGCGTAGACAGGGTTAAGAACACTGAAGCTTTCTTT

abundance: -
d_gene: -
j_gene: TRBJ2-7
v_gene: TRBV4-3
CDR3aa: CASSQDKLREQYF
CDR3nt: TGCGCCAGCAGCCAAGACAAGTTGAGGGAGCAGTACTTC

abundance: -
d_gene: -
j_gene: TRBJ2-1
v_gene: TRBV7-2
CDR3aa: CASSLEGGPYNEQFF
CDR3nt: TGTGCCAGCAGCTTAGAGGGGGGGCCGTACAATGAGCAGTTCTTC

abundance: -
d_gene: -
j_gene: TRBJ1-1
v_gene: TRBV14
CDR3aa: CASSLRNTEAFF
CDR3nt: TGTGCCAGCAGCCTACGGAACACTGAAGCTTTCTTT

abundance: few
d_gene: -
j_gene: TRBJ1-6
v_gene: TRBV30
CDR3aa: CAWSVGQGRSPLHF
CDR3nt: TGTGCCTGGAGTGTGGGTCAGGGTCGTTCACCCCTCCACTTT

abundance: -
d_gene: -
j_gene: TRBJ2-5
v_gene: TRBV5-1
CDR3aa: CASSPEPQGGRETQYF
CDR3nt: TGCGCCAGCAGCCCAGAACCTCAGGGCGGCAGAGAGACCCAGTACTTC

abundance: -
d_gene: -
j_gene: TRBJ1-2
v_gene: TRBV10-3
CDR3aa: CAISGGAQGLNYGYTF
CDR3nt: TGTGCCATCAGTGGGGGGGCACAAGGACTGAACTATGGCTACACCTTC

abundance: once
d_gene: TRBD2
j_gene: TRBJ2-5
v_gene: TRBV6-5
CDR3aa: CASTSWREIPMAQYF
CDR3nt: TGTGCCAGCACTTCCTGGCGGGAGATTCCAATGGCCCAGTACTTC

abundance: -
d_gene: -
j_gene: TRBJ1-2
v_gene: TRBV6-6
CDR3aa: CASSYSDSLYGYTF
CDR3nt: TGTGCCAGCAGTTACTCGGACAGCCTCTATGGCTACACCTTC

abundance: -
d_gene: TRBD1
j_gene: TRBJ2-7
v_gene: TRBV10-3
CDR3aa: CAIKAGTGLDEQYF
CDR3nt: TGTGCCATCAAGGCCGGGACAGGGTTGGACGAGCAGTACTTC

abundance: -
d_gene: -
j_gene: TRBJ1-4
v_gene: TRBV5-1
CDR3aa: CASSMRGLPNEKLFF
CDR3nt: TGCGCCAGCAGCATGAGGGGGTTACCTAATGAAAAACTGTTTTTT

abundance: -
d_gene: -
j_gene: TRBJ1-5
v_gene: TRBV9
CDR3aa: CASSVGGGSPQHF
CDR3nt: TGTGCCAGCAGCGTAGGTGGGGGGTCGCCCCAGCATTTT